The 14 T cell receptor beta chains below were found in one sample sequenced in a study of identical twins (dated by TCRdb to the mid-2010s). The library was built by means of 5' RACE. TCRdb names Illumina HiSeq 2000 as the instrument used. Clones were called with MiXCR by TCRdb after fastp trimmed the public reads at Q25, and only in-frame beta chains were retained. Rows merge per CDR3 protein into single entries with the most common DNA and genes. The sample data list 1,800,000 or so distinct CDR3 sequences, and about 32% of these were observed just once. The top ten hold about 0.27% of the sample. Sequencing used cord blood. The receptors here all came from a newborn girl in good health.

The CDR3 spells CASSKRTSGGLSTDTQYF. DNA of the CDR3: TGCGCCAGCAGCAAGAGGACTAGCGGGGGGCTTAGCACAGATACGCAGTATTTT. The chain employs TRBV5-1 and TRBJ2-3; 14 bases are a match to TRBD2. The CDR3 consists of 18 residues. From germline, CDR1 is SGHRS and CDR2 YFSETQ. V lost 4 bases and J lost 0; bases outside the gene matches: 7.

This clonotype showed up just a few times. The J gene is TRBJ1-6, the V gene TRBV7-6; D remains ambiguous. CDR1 and CDR2 from the germline V gene are SGHVS and FNYEAQ. The CDR3 extends over 15 amino acids. V was cut by 1 base and J by 2 bases, with 6 bases left in between. This CDR3 reads CASSLDGPYNSPLHF. DNA of the CDR3: TGTGCCAGCAGCTTAGACGGGCCCTATAATTCACCCCTCCACTTT.

Of note for this clonotype: One junction end disagrees with the germline gene, perhaps due to a read error. DNA for the CDR3: TGTGCCAGCAGCTTGAATACGCAGAATTTT. The encoded protein is CASSLNTQNF. The chain carries TRBV7-2 and TRBJ2-3; D gene uncertain. The length of the CDR3 is 10 residues. Germline V gives CDR1 SGHTA, CDR2 FQGNSA. The whole variable domain, remainder taken from reference TRBV7-2 and TRBJ2-3, is GAGVSQSPSNKVTEKGKDVELRCDPISGHTALYWYRQSLGQGLEFLIYFQGNSAPDKSGLPSDRFSAERTGGSVSTLTIQRTQQEDSAVYLCASSLNTQNFGPGTRLTVL.

The CDR3 DNA sequence: TGTGCCAGCAGTGACTCGGGAGGGCCCGGCAATGAGCAGTTCTTC. Residues: CASSDSGGPGNEQFF. The V gene is TRBV6-4, the J gene TRBJ2-1; 7 bases fit TRBD2. This CDR3 has 15 residues. The V and J ends lost 0 bases and 6 bases, in that order; junction bases with no gene match: 5. The germline V gene has CDR1 MRHNA and CDR2 SNTAGT.

This clonotype occurred a few times. V gene TRBV10-3 combines with J gene TRBJ1-2; TRBD1 matches 10 bases. Germline V gene data show CDR1 as ENHRY and CDR2 as SYGVKD. The J segment lost 0 bases and the V segment lost 3 bases, leaving 4 bases of the junction unmatched. The CDR3 has 16 amino acids. CDR3 sequence reads: CAISEGTGDSNYGYTF. The CDR3 DNA is TGTGCCATCAGTGAAGGGACAGGGGATTCTAACTATGGCTACACCTTC.

This clonotype showed up just a few times. The rearrangement links TRBV5-1 to TRBJ2-1; D may be TRBD1 or TRBD2 (5 bases each). With 4 bases removed from V and 3 bases from J, the gap between germline ends came to 17 bases. This CDR3 has 16 residues. The germline V gene has CDR1 SGHRS and CDR2 YFSETQ. The CDR3 coding sequence is TGCGCCAGCAGCGCTCTCGGGGACCCCGGCTACAATGAGCAGTTCTTC. It yields the protein CASSALGDPGYNEQFF.

The table lists this clonotype with a few counts. This sequence joins TRBV14 and TRBJ1-2; tentative D call: TRBD1 (6 bases). Trimming left V 4 bases short and J 3 bases short, with 18 bases between. Germline V gives CDR1 SGHDN, CDR2 FVKESK. The CDR3 is 16 residues long. CDR3 amino acids: CASSPLAGGVHYGYTF. The CDR3 DNA follows: TGTGCCAGCAGCCCATTGGCTGGGGGCGTGCACTATGGCTACACCTTC.

The CDR3, as DNA: TGTGCCAGCAGTTTCCCCAGGAGGTATAATCAGCCCCAGCATTTT. Its translation: CASSFPRRYNQPQHF. The chain combines TRBV28 with TRBJ1-5, with unresolved D. Germline-derived CDR1 and CDR2 are MDHEN and SYDVKM. Trimming cost V 3 bases and J 4 bases, with 13 bases left between them. The CDR3 totals 15 residues.

This chain connects TRBV5-1 to TRBJ2-7; TRBD2 matches 10 bases. J lost 3 bases, V lost 3 bases, and 6 bases had no gene match. This CDR3 has 15 amino acids. Looked up from germline, CDR1 is SGHRS and CDR2 is YFSETQ. In DNA form, the CDR3 reads TGCGCCAGCAGCTGGCTAGCGGGAGTTCGCTACGAGCAGTACTTC. Translating it yields CASSWLAGVRYEQYF. Based on the CDR3 plus reference TRBV5-1 and TRBJ2-7, the full variable domain is KAGVTQTPRYLIKTRGQQVTLSCSPISGHRSVSWYQQTPGQGLQFLFEYFSETQRNKGNFPGRFSGRQFSNSRSEMNVSTLELGDSALYLCASSWLAGVRYEQYFGPGTRLTVT.

The chain combines TRBV5-5 with TRBJ2-4, with unresolved D. CDR3 length: 17 residues. In germline, CDR1 is SGHKS, CDR2 YYEKEE (reference sequence). Trimming left V 0 bases short and J 3 bases short, with 16 bases between. For the CDR3, the DNA is TGTGCCAGCAGCTTGGAATTGTTAGCTTATGGCAAAAACATTCAGTACTTC. Translating it yields CASSLELLAYGKNIQYF.

In this sample, this clonotype turned up a few times. A junction boundary mismatches the germline segment, possibly from a read error. CDR3: CASSDRDTYNSPLHF. CDR3 in DNA: TGTGCCAGCAGTGATCGGGACACCTATAATTCGCCCCTCCACTTT. This chain links TRBV2 with TRBJ1-6; D might be TRBD1 (6 bases). The CDR3 has 15 residues. Per germline, CDR1 SNHLY and CDR2 FYNNEI.

J is TRBJ2-7 and V is TRBV25-1; no definite D call. The CDR3 is 12 residues long. Germline CDR1 MGHDK, CDR2 SYGVNS. V was pared by 8 bases and J by 2 bases, with 10 bases between. CDR3 protein: CASGWSPYEQYF. The CDR3 DNA follows: TGTGCCAGCGGTTGGAGCCCCTACGAGCAGTACTTC.

About this clonotype: A read error may produce the germline difference seen at one junction end. V and J are TRBV5-1 and TRBJ2-7; possible D gene TRBD2, 5 bases. CDR1 SGHRS and CDR2 YFSETQ come from the germline V gene. This CDR3 spans 15 amino acids. CDR3 residues: CASRFGPRENYEQYF. The CDR3 nucleotides are TGCGCCAGCCGCTTCGGTCCAAGGGAGAACTACGAGCAGTACTTC. Complete variable domain (other parts from reference TRBV5-1 and TRBJ2-7): KAGVTQTPRYLIKTRGQQVTLSCSPISGHRSVSWYQQTPGQGLQFLFEYFSETQRNKGNFPGRFSGRQFSNSRSEMNVSTLELGDSALYLCASRFGPRENYEQYFGPGTRLTVT.

The genes are TRBV20-1 and TRBJ2-5, with D perhaps TRBD2 (5 bases). This CDR3 has 13 residues. Trimming left V 6 bases short and J 11 bases short, with 22 bases between. Germline V CDR1 and CDR2: DFQATT, SNEGSKA (reference sequence). CDR3 amino acids: CSAIGLGNNEQYF. CDR3 bases: TGCAGTGCGATAGGACTGGGAAACAATGAGCAGTACTTC.